Below are 5 T cell receptor beta chains sequenced from a single sample in a study of blood T cell repertoires in COVID-19. The repertoire was sequenced with immunoSEQ multiplex PCR; TCRdb's copy has only in-frame clones and lacks some. The sample contains about 290,000 clones, around 90% of which appear only once. Material: PBMCs or T cells enriched from blood (not recorded which). All receptors derive from a middle-aged woman who had recovered from COVID-19.

In this sample, this clone turned up a few times. The rearrangement joins TRBV7-9 to TRBJ1-3; D is possibly TRBD1 (5 bases). This CDR3 comprises 15 residues. The V end lost 4 bases, the J end lost 0 bases, and 10 bases lay between the germline ends. The germline CDR1 and CDR2 sequences are SEHNR and FQNEAQ (reference sequence). CDR3 in DNA: TGTGCCAGCAGCTCTCAGGGAAGCTCTGGAAACACCATATATTTT. This codes for CASSSQGSSGNTIYF.

J is TRBJ1-4 and V is TRBV12-5; tentative D call: TRBD1 (6 bases). This CDR3 spans 18 amino acids. The V and J ends lost 2 bases and 1 base respectively, with 17 bases between them. Looked up from germline, CDR1 is LGHNT and CDR2 is FRNRAP. The CDR3 DNA is TGTGCTAGTGGTTTGAACAGGGATATAAGAGGAACTAATGAAAAACTGTTTTTT. This gives the protein CASGLNRDIRGTNEKLFF.

The CDR3 spells CASSTQGYEQYF. As DNA, the CDR3 is TGTGCCAGCAGCACACAGGGCTACGAGCAGTACTTC. The rearrangement uses TRBV14 and TRBJ2-7; perhaps TRBD1 as D (6 bases). Germline V lookup: CDR1 SGHDN, CDR2 FVKESK. V was cut by 5 bases and J by 3 bases, with 8 bases left in between. The CDR3 length is 12 residues.

The CDR3 here is CATSRSKGLAGSTDTQYF. As DNA, the CDR3 is TGTGCCACCAGCAGATCTAAGGGACTAGCGGGCAGCACAGATACGCAGTATTTT. The chain couples TRBV15 to TRBJ2-3; 12 bases agree with TRBD2. Germline V gene sequence: CDR1 LNHNV, CDR2 YYDKDF (reference sequence). The CDR3 covers 18 residues. Unmatched junction bases numbered 6, after V lost 2 bases and J lost 0 bases.

The chain uses TRBV5-1 and TRBJ1-3, with unresolved D. With 5 bases removed from V and 2 bases from J, the gap between germline ends came to 8 bases. CDR1 and CDR2 (germline): SGHRS, YFSETQ. The CDR3 is made up of 13 amino acids. The CDR3 sequence is CASRQDPGNTIYF. The DNA for the CDR3 is TGCGCCAGCAGGCAGGATCCTGGAAACACCATATATTTT.